This T cell receptor (beta chain) was recovered during a study of memory CD4+ T cells and cytomegalovirus serostatus. Study outcomes and limitations: The CMV-associated TCR signature appears largely within the CD4+ memory repertoire. Median bootstrapped AUC for CMV status was approximately 0.95 originally, approximately 0.91 US-trained.

Clones were read by immunoSEQ multiplex PCR, and TCRdb kept only the in-frame ones, dropping some. The repertoire holds 40,000 to 50,000 clones, roughly 78% seen once, with approximately 0.98% in the top ten. Germline V gives CDR1 SGHRS, CDR2 YFSETQ. This CDR3 spans 14 amino acids. Trimming removed 3 bases from V and 6 bases from J, with 16 bases in between. Single viable CD3+CD4+CD8-CD45RO+ cells were sorted as the memory CD4+ T cells. CD4+ T cells were isolated by positive magnetic selection. Notes on this clone: The target antigen is unknown.

The receptor comes from an adult in good health and CMV-seronegative. The chain couples TRBV5-1 to TRBJ2-7; tentative D call: TRBD1 (5 bases). Sequenced sample: memory CD4+ T cells from blood. The CDR3 nucleotides are TGCGCCAGCAGCTGGAGACTGGACCAGGGCGAGCAGTACTTC. This encodes CASSWRLDQGEQYF. Looking up the rest from reference TRBV5-1 and TRBJ2-7 gives the full variable domain: KAGVTQTPRYLIKTRGQQVTLSCSPISGHRSVSWYQQTPGQGLQFLFEYFSETQRNKGNFPGRFSGRQFSNSRSEMNVSTLELGDSALYLCASSWRLDQGEQYFGPGTRLTVT.